This TCR delta chain appears in the sequencing data of a study of Vδ1+ human thymocytes. Study outcomes and limitations: Thymic delta-chain repertoires held roughly 20% Vdelta2 sequences and few Vdelta3, despite high sort purity. Thymic TRG and TRD repertoires appeared highly polyclonal.

J lost 9 bases, V lost 3 bases, and 20 bases had no gene match. From germline, CDR1 is GEAIGNYY and CDR2 EKD. The CDR3 length is 17 residues. Extracted RNA was reverse transcribed into cDNA. Pooled V-gene forward primers with one constant-region reverse primer generated the CDR3 amplicons by multiplex PCR. TCRdb repeated clone calling on the multiplex PCR reads with CATT. The table has about 25,000 delta-chain clones, under 8% seen once. Alphabeta T cells were depleted, then CD3+ Vdelta1+ Vdelta2- thymocytes were FACS-sorted. Comment on this clone: Its specificity is not known. Other DNA sequences from this sample encode an identical CDR3 as well.

This receptor was identified in a girl in the first two years of life who had congenital heart surgery. The specimen was Vdelta1+ gamma-delta thymocytes from the thymus. Subset specified: FACS-sorted CD3+ TCRalphabeta- TCRVdelta1+ TCRVdelta2- thymocytes. This rearrangement joins TRDV2 to TRDJ1, with 8 bases fitting TRDD2. The CDR3 sequence: CACDHPHHTLPRGELIF. The CDR3 DNA follows: TGTGCCTGTGACCATCCTCACCACACCCTTCCTAGGGGCGAACTCATCTTT.